These 2 T cell receptor beta chains originate from one sample sequenced in a study of T-cell memory formation after mild COVID-19. TCRdb used MiXCR to reprocess the 5' RACE reads, holding one entry per CDR3 protein. The sample shows around 300,000 distinct CDR3 sequences, about a sixth of them seen only once. Sequenced sample: PBMCs or a T cell subset sorted from them (not recorded which). All receptors derive from a man aged 18 to 30 who had mild COVID-19 (a few samples of this study predate the infection). Cell type and time point are not known.

This clonotype was seen at least ten times. The J gene is TRBJ2-7, the V gene TRBV5-1, with a weak D call TRBD2 (5 bases). The CDR3 runs 13 residues. V gave up 1 base and J gave up 2 bases, with 7 bases separating them. Germline assignment: CDR1 SGHRS and CDR2 YFSETQ. CDR3 sequence (DNA): TGCGCCAGCAGCTTGACTAGTACCTACGAGCAGTACTTC. It yields the protein CASSLTSTYEQYF.

The genes are TRBV20-1 and TRBJ1-1; D may be TRBD1 (6 bases). Germline V gene lookup returns CDR1 DFQATT and CDR2 SNEGSKA (reference sequence). The CDR3 contains 14 residues. Trimming removed 0 bases from V and 11 bases from J, with 19 bases in between. In DNA form, the CDR3 reads TGCAGTGCTAGAGACACAGGGTTCCTGTCCCGGGCTTTCTTT. Translation gives CSARDTGFLSRAFF.